What follows are 28 T cell receptor beta chains derived from one specimen sequenced in a study of blood T cell repertoires in COVID-19. Sequenced by immunoSEQ multiplex PCR; TCRdb stores in-frame clones only, minus some. This sample has 200,000 to 300,000 clones; 85% occur once, and the top ten carry around 6.5%. The sequencing input was peripheral blood. The receptor set was obtained from a woman aged 55-69 years with active or convalescent COVID-19.

The chain has TRBV5-5 and TRBJ2-1; TRBD2 agrees at 13 bases. The CDR3 spans 19 residues. Germline CDR1 is SGHKS and CDR2 is YYEKEE (reference sequence). The trim removed 3 bases at V and 1 base at J, leaving 10 bases unmatched. DNA for the CDR3: TGTGCCAGCAGCTCATACGGGACTAGCGGGGATATATCCTACAATGAGCAGTTCTTC. Protein sequence: CASSSYGTSGDISYNEQFF.

This chain joins TRBV15 and TRBJ2-2; weak D call: TRBD1 (5 bases). The CDR3 loop spans 15 amino acids. V was clipped by 2 bases and J by 2 bases, with 9 bases between them. Germline V gene data show CDR1 as LNHNV and CDR2 as YYDKDF (reference sequence). CDR3 bases: TGTGCCACCAGCAGACAGGGCCGAAACACCGGGGAGCTGTTTTTT. Protein: CATSRQGRNTGELFF.

Remarks on this clone: This CDR3 is also generated by other DNA sequences in the sample. This chain links TRBV19 with TRBJ1-5; a weak D match, TRBD1 (5 bases). V was shortened by 8 bases and J by 3 bases, with 11 bases between the two germline ends. The CDR3 covers 13 residues. Germline lookup yields CDR1 LNHDA and CDR2 SQIVND (reference sequence). CDR3 nucleotides: TGTGCCAGTTCAGACAGTTACAATCAGCCCCAGCATTTT. Translation: CASSDSYNQPQHF. Full variable domain (rest looked up from reference TRBV19 and TRBJ1-5): DGGITQSPKYLFRKEGQNVTLSCEQNLNHDAMYWYRQDPGQGLRLIYYSQIVNDFQKGDIAEGYSVSREKKESFPLTVTSAQKNPTAFYLCASSDSYNQPQHFGDGTRLSIL.

The chain employs TRBV5-6 and TRBJ1-2, with TRBD1 as a possible D gene (6 bases). V lost 2 bases and J lost 6, with 17 bases in between. Germline V gene data show CDR1 as SGHDT and CDR2 as YYEEEE. The CDR3 covers 15 residues. The CDR3 protein is CASSFLQGRFNGYTF. CDR3 DNA sequence: TGTGCCAGCAGCTTCTTACAGGGTCGATTTAATGGCTACACCTTC.

The chain has TRBV9 and TRBJ2-2, with 7 bases identical to TRBD2. The CDR3 consists of 15 residues. V was clipped by 0 bases and J by 7 bases; unmatched bases: 6. In germline, CDR1 is SGDLS, CDR2 YYNGEE. The DNA for the CDR3 is TGTGCCAGCAGCGTAGAAGCGGGGCAGGTCGGGGAGCTGTTTTTT. Translated, it gives CASSVEAGQVGELFF.

This clone has only one observation. The chain links TRBV24-1 to TRBJ2-2; no firm D call. Germline CDR1 is KGHDR and CDR2 is SFDVKD. Trimming cost V 4 bases and J 5 bases, with 7 bases left between them. The CDR3 totals 13 residues. CDR3 region: CATSEAGTGELFF. The CDR3 DNA follows: TGTGCCACCAGTGAGGCCGGGACCGGGGAGCTGTTTTTT.

This chain joins TRBV27 and TRBJ1-5; 8 bases match TRBD1. J lost 5 bases, V lost 5 bases, and 11 bases had no gene match. The CDR3 is 16 residues long. Per germline, CDR1 MNHEY and CDR2 SMNVEV (reference sequence). The DNA for the CDR3 is TGTGCCAGCAGTCCCCTTAGGGGGACAGGTGATCAGCCCCAGCATTTT. Translation gives CASSPLRGTGDQPQHF.

V and J are TRBV3-1 (or the pseudogene TRBV3-2) and TRBJ1-2; 7 bases align to TRBD1. J gave up 0 bases and V 4 bases, and 5 bases lay outside the gene matches. The V gene's germline CDR1 is LGHDT and CDR2 YNNKEL (reference sequence). CDR3 length: 15 amino acids. The CDR3, as DNA: TGTGCCAGCAGCCCGAGGGACAGAGCTAACTATGGCTACACCTTC. It yields the protein CASSPRDRANYGYTF.

The chain combines TRBV7-9 with TRBJ1-1; 7 bases map to TRBD1. V was pared by 5 bases and J by 2 bases, with 8 bases of the junction left unmatched. The CDR3 spans 15 residues. Germline V gives CDR1 SEHNR, CDR2 FQNEAQ (reference sequence). CDR3 coding DNA: TGTGCCAGCAGCCCTAGGGGGGACAGCAACACTGAAGCTTTCTTT. This codes for CASSPRGDSNTEAFF. Together with reference TRBV7-9 and TRBJ1-1, the CDR3 gives the full variable domain: DTGVSQNPRHKITKRGQNVTFRCDPISEHNRLYWYRQTLGQGPEFLTYFQNEAQLEKSRLLSDRFSAERPKGSFSTLEIQRTEQGDSAMYLCASSPRGDSNTEAFFGQGTRLTVV.

V and J are TRBV11-3 and TRBJ1-1; TRBD1 matches 8 bases. CDR1 is SGHNT, CDR2 YENEEA, per germline. The CDR3 spans 16 residues. Losses at the gene ends were 5 bases for V and 5 bases for J; bases not matched to a gene: 13. The CDR3 nucleotides read TGTGCCAGCAGCCCTCACGAACAGGGGGAGAAGACTGAAGCTTTCTTT. It is translated as CASSPHEQGEKTEAFF. The variable domain in full, with the rest retrieved from reference TRBV11-3 and TRBJ1-1, is EAGVVQSPRYKIIEKKQPVAFWCNPISGHNTLYWYLQNLGQGPELLIRYENEEAVDDSQLPKDRFSAERLKGVDSTLKIQPAELGDSAVYLCASSPHEQGEKTEAFFGQGTRLTVV.

The chain recombines TRBV7-8 with TRBJ1-4; weak D call: TRBD1 (5 bases). Germline V CDR1 and CDR2: SGHVS, FQNEAQ. This CDR3 spans 18 amino acids. V lost 1 base, J lost 8 bases, and 23 bases lay in between. CDR3 in DNA: TGTGCCAGCAGCTTAGGTATTTCAGGGTTGAGTACGATCGAAAAACTGTTTTTT. Translating it yields CASSLGISGLSTIEKLFF. The full variable domain, in which reference TRBV7-8 and TRBJ1-4 provide the parts outside the CDR3, is GAGVSQSPRYKVAKRGQDVALRCDPISGHVSLFWYQQALGQGPEFLTYFQNEAQLDKSGLPSDRFFAERPEGSVSTLKIQRTQQEDSAVYLCASSLGISGLSTIEKLFFGSGTQLSVL.

V gene TRBV19 combines with J gene TRBJ2-7; 9 nucleotides agree with TRBD1. The CDR3 sequence is 13 residues long. CDR1 and CDR2 from the germline V gene are LNHDA and SQIVND (reference sequence). V dropped 1 base and J dropped 6; count of bases not matched to a gene: 1. The CDR3 spells CASSIGTGVEQYF. In DNA, the CDR3 is TGTGCCAGTAGTATAGGGACAGGGGTCGAGCAGTACTTC.

CDR3 in amino acids: CASTPSGRVDYEQYF. For the CDR3, the DNA is TGTGCCAGCACCCCCAGCGGGAGGGTGGACTACGAGCAGTACTTC. The chain employs TRBV6-2 or TRBV6-3 and TRBJ2-7; 10 bases align to TRBD2. CDR3 length equals 15 residues. Trimming at V came to 7 bases and at J to 3 bases, leaving 9 bases not matched to a gene. The germline V gene has CDR1 MNHEY and CDR2 SVGEGT.

The J gene is TRBJ2-1, the V gene TRBV11-2; unclear D gene. The germline gives CDR1 SGHAT, CDR2 FQNNGV. V dropped 4 bases and J dropped 0 bases, with 10 bases sitting between them. The CDR3 sequence is 15 residues long. The DNA for the CDR3 is TGTGCCAGCAGCTCGAGCCTGAGCTCCTACAATGAGCAGTTCTTC. It encodes CASSSSLSSYNEQFF.

This clone appeared a single time. The rearrangement uses TRBV7-6 and TRBJ2-5, with 14 bases that match TRBD2. V gave up 5 bases and J gave up 5 bases; unmatched junction bases: 4. The CDR3 has 15 amino acids. CDR1 and CDR2 from the germline V gene are SGHVS and FNYEAQ. The CDR3, as DNA: TGTGCCAGCAGCCTGACTAGCGGGGGGGCTGAGACCCAGTACTTC. The encoded protein is CASSLTSGGAETQYF.

The chain recombines TRBV30 with TRBJ2-7; 11 bases are shared with TRBD2. Losses at the gene ends were 8 bases for V and 6 bases for J; bases not matched to a gene: 9. This CDR3 has 13 amino acids. CDR1 and CDR2 (germline): GTSNPN, SVGIG (reference sequence). The CDR3 sequence is CAGTSGPPGEQYF. For the CDR3, the DNA is TGTGCCGGGACTAGCGGCCCCCCCGGCGAGCAGTACTTC.

V usage is TRBV2 and J usage is TRBJ2-3, with 8 positions matching TRBD2. This CDR3 has 15 amino acids. The V and J ends lost 3 bases and 4 bases, in that order; junction bases with no gene match: 6. The V gene's germline CDR1 is SNHLY and CDR2 FYNNEI. The CDR3 nucleotides are TGTGCCAGCAGTGACTTCGGGAGGGCCGCAGATACGCAGTATTTT. It yields the protein CASSDFGRAADTQYF. The full variable domain, rest sourced from reference TRBV2 and TRBJ2-3, is EPEVTQTPSHQVTQMGQEVILRCVPISNHLYFYWYRQILGQKVEFLVSFYNNEISEKSEIFDDQFSVERPDGSNFTLKIRSTKLEDSAMYFCASSDFGRAADTQYFGPGTRLTVL.

V gene TRBV7-8 combines with J gene TRBJ1-2, with D maybe TRBD1 (5 bases). V shed 5 bases and J shed 4 bases, with 14 bases lying between them. The CDR3 has 14 amino acids. Germline V gene sequence: CDR1 SGHVS, CDR2 FQNEAQ. The CDR3 loop is CASSPGYSSYGYTF. The CDR3 DNA reads TGTGCCAGCAGCCCAGGGTATTCCTCCTATGGCTACACCTTC.

The chain carries TRBV5-1 and TRBJ1-6, with D possibly matching TRBD1 (6 bases). Trimming stripped 3 bases from V and 0 bases from J, with 13 bases between. Per the germline V gene, CDR1 is SGHRS and CDR2 is YFSETQ. CDR3 size: 17 residues. This CDR3 reads CASSSDRLSSYNSPLHF. The DNA for the CDR3 is TGCGCCAGCAGCTCCGACAGGCTAAGCTCCTATAATTCACCCCTCCACTTT.

The J gene is TRBJ2-2, the V gene TRBV5-1, with 9 positions matching TRBD2. CDR3 length: 14 residues. Looked up from germline, CDR1 is SGHRS and CDR2 is YFSETQ. V dropped 9 bases and J dropped 2; count of bases not matched to a gene: 5. This chain's CDR3 is CATGLAPNTGELFF. CDR3 nucleotide sequence: TGCGCCACCGGACTAGCGCCTAACACCGGGGAGCTGTTTTTT.

The chain has TRBV9 and TRBJ2-1; TRBD1 matches at 9 bases. Per germline, CDR1 SGDLS and CDR2 YYNGEE. The CDR3 has 14 amino acids. Germline trimming cut 4 bases from V and 7 bases from J; bases unmatched to any gene: 6. The CDR3: CASSYGQGFNEQFF. CDR3 nucleotides: TGTGCCAGCAGCTACGGACAGGGGTTTAATGAGCAGTTCTTC.

The chain carries TRBV20-1 and TRBJ2-7; perhaps TRBD1 as D (6 bases). The germline V and J ends were trimmed by 7 bases and 5 bases, with 12 bases remaining between them. The CDR3 extends over 11 amino acids. CDR1 is DFQATT, CDR2 SNEGSKA, per germline (reference sequence). The CDR3 region has the DNA TGCAGTGTACAGGGATTCCACGAGCAGTACTTC. Its protein product is CSVQGFHEQYF.

This chain connects TRBV10-3 to TRBJ2-3, with TRBD1 as a possible D gene (6 bases). In germline, CDR1 is ENHRY, CDR2 SYGVKD. The CDR3 contains 16 residues. Deletions cut 3 bases from V and 2 bases from J, with 15 bases between. The CDR3 nucleotides are TGTGCCATCAGTGAAACAGGGAAGGGGGACACAGATACGCAGTATTTT. This codes for CAISETGKGDTDTQYF.

The chain links TRBV7-9 to TRBJ2-1; D is unclear. The CDR3 is 13 amino acids. V dropped 1 base and J dropped 6 bases, with 7 bases sitting between them. The germline V gene has CDR1 SEHNR and CDR2 FQNEAQ (reference sequence). The CDR3 DNA follows: TGTGCCAGCAGCTTAGGCCTGGCCAATGAGCAGTTCTTC. Translated, it gives CASSLGLANEQFF.

This chain connects TRBV11-2 to TRBJ2-3; D is perhaps TRBD2 (6 bases). The CDR3 runs 12 residues. V gave up 5 bases and J gave up 9 bases, with 12 bases separating them. CDR1 and CDR2 (germline): SGHAT, FQNNGV. The DNA of the CDR3 is TGTGCCAGCAGCCCAGGAGGGCTAACGCAGTATTTT. It is translated as CASSPGGLTQYF.

This clone turned up a few times. The gene calls are TRBV27 and TRBJ2-3; a possible D gene is TRBD1 (5 bases). The V and J ends lost 4 bases and 3 bases respectively, with 8 bases between them. The CDR3 loop spans 13 amino acids. Looked up from germline, CDR1 is MNHEY and CDR2 is SMNVEV (reference sequence). The CDR3 region has the DNA TGTGCCAGCAGTTCCAGGGTTACAGATACGCAGTATTTT. Its protein product is CASSSRVTDTQYF.

The sample holds one count of this clone. This chain connects TRBV29-1 to TRBJ1-4; 8 nucleotides match TRBD1. CDR3 length: 13 amino acids. J gave up 5 bases and V 5 bases, and 4 bases lay outside the gene matches. The germline gives CDR1 SQVTM, CDR2 ANQGSEA. CDR3 sequence reads: CSVYGQGNEKLFF. Written as DNA, the CDR3 is TGCAGCGTTTACGGACAGGGAAATGAAAAACTGTTTTTT.

This sequence joins TRBV19 and TRBJ2-3, with D possibly matching TRBD2 (6 bases). This CDR3 spans 15 amino acids. Germline CDR1 LNHDA, CDR2 SQIVND (reference sequence). V was cut by 6 bases and J by 5 bases, with 18 bases left in between. In DNA form, the CDR3 reads TGTGCCAGTAGCCACTACATGGGGGGAATAGATACGCAGTATTTT. This encodes CASSHYMGGIDTQYF.